This T cell receptor beta chain was recovered during a study of post-analysis software for immune sequencing data. Study-wide context: The disease courses covered relapsing-remitting, secondary progressive and progressive-relapsing multiple sclerosis. Overall study results and limits: Roughly five TRBV segments occurring more often in patients than controls included TRBV5-6, TRBV5-1 and TRBV20-1. Compared against controls, patients with multiple sclerosis displayed significantly lower normalized Chao1 diversity. Samples prepared in the same batch strongly co-clustered by F measure.

Prepared libraries of TCR beta cDNA carried unique molecular identifiers. MiXCR, applied by TCRdb to the PCR reads, yields one record per CDR3 protein. Altogether 450,000 to 650,000 distinct CDR3 sequences are present, around 47% being singletons, with the ten largest covering approximately 1.7%. CDR3 size: 14 residues. The germline V gene has CDR1 ENHRY and CDR2 SYGVKD. Between the trimmed V and J ends, which lost 7 bases and 2 bases, there was a span of 15 bases. A remark on this clonotype: What it binds is not known.

The sequenced sample consisted of blood. The chain combines TRBV10-3 with TRBJ2-7, with a possible D match to TRBD1 (5 bases). This clonotype originated in a girl aged 5-17 years with multiple sclerosis. The DNA of the CDR3 is TGTGCCATCATGAGAGACAGACCTCCCTACGAGCAGTACTTC. Its translation is CAIMRDRPPYEQYF.